This entry lists 26 T cell receptor beta chains sequenced from one sample in a study of monozygotic twins with inflammatory bowel disease. From the 5' RACE reads, TCRdb lists one entry per CDR3 protein and no DNA. This sample's table reports some 450,000 distinct CDR3 sequences. Sequencing was carried out using blood. The receptors were sampled from a human donor with ulcerative colitis or Crohn's disease, or a healthy co-twin of an affected twin (not recorded which).

This chain connects TRBV9 to TRBJ1-1; TCRdb's D call, TRBD1, is unchecked because there is no DNA. The germline V gene encodes CDR1 SGDLS and CDR2 YYNGEE. The CDR3 is 14 residues long. CDR3: CASSGGQGFTEAFF.

V is TRBV18 and J is TRBJ2-6; TCRdb gives TRBD1 as the D gene, but with no DNA this cannot be confirmed. The CDR3 covers 15 residues. CDR1 and CDR2 (germline): KGHSH, LQKENI. This CDR3 reads CASSLGTLGANVLTF. The full variable domain, its missing parts supplied by reference TRBV18 and TRBJ2-6, is NAGVMQNPRHLVRRRGQEARLRCSPMKGHSHVYWYRQLPEEGLKFMVYLQKENIIDESGMPKERFSAEFPKEGPSILRIQQVVRGDSAAYFCASSLGTLGANVLTFGAGSRLTVL.

The chain recombines TRBV3-1 with TRBJ2-3; the TCRdb call, TRBD1, lacks DNA for checking. Germline CDR1 reads LGHDT; CDR2 reads YNNKEL (reference sequence). The CDR3 is made up of 18 amino acids. The CDR3 protein is CASSQEHLHPGSTDTQYF.

The genes are TRBV20-1 and TRBJ2-7; TCRdb selects TRBD1, and the lack of DNA leaves this call unchecked. Germline CDR1 reads DFQATT; CDR2 reads SNEGSKA (reference sequence). The CDR3 runs 15 residues. CDR3 loop: CSAKMGQGPSYEQYF.

Here the CDR3 reads CASSYGANRDEQYF. This chain joins TRBV6-5 and TRBJ2-7; absent DNA, TCRdb's TRBD1 call cannot be checked. This CDR3 has 14 residues. Germline assignment: CDR1 MNHEY and CDR2 SVGAGI.

This rearrangement joins TRBV27 to TRBJ1-1. Germline assignment: CDR1 MNHEY and CDR2 SMNVEV (reference sequence). The CDR3 is made up of 14 amino acids. The CDR3 region is CASSSLYRGGEAFF.

J is TRBJ2-3 and V is TRBV6-1; TCRdb reports TRBD2, a call that lacks DNA to check it against. Per the germline V gene, CDR1 is MNHNS and CDR2 is SASEGT. This CDR3 comprises 16 residues. The CDR3 sequence is CASSDWGREVTDTQYF.

The J gene is TRBJ2-1, the V gene TRBV20-1; the D gene TCRdb calls, TRBD1, cannot be checked with no DNA. Germline V gives CDR1 DFQATT, CDR2 SNEGSKA (reference sequence). The CDR3 is made up of 14 amino acids. The CDR3 spells CSARDQGAFNEQFF.

J is TRBJ2-3 and V is TRBV20-1; no DNA is available, so the TRBD1 call from TCRdb remains unchecked. The CDR3 is made up of 15 amino acids. Germline CDR1 reads DFQATT; CDR2 reads SNEGSKA (reference sequence). This CDR3 is CSAILRDTSTDTQYF.

The V gene is TRBV5-6, the J gene TRBJ2-7; TCRdb designates TRBD2, a call that cannot be tested without DNA. This CDR3 region has 13 residues. Germline values: CDR1 SGHDT, CDR2 YYEEEE. The CDR3 protein is CASSLLGPREQYF. The entire variable domain, with the rest obtained from reference TRBV5-6 and TRBJ2-7, is as follows: DAGVTQSPTHLIKTRGQQVTLRCSPKSGHDTVSWYQQALGQGPQFIFQYYEEEERQRGNFPDRFSGHQFPNYSSELNVNALLLGDSALYLCASSLLGPREQYFGPGTRLTVT.

V gene TRBV4-3 combines with J gene TRBJ2-2; the D gene TCRdb calls, TRBD2, cannot be checked with no DNA. This CDR3 spans 15 amino acids. Germline CDR1 reads LGHNA; CDR2 reads YSLEER. The CDR3 here is CASSPQAGNTGELFF.

This sequence joins TRBV11-1 and TRBJ2-1; TCRdb's D call, TRBD1, is unchecked because there is no DNA. The CDR3 is 14 amino acids. Germline loops: CDR1 SGHAT, CDR2 FQDESV (reference sequence). The chain's CDR3 is CASSPGQPYNEQFF. The entire variable domain, with the rest obtained from reference TRBV11-1 and TRBJ2-1, is as follows: EAEVAQSPRYKITEKSQAVAFWCDPISGHATLYWYRQILGQGPELLVQFQDESVVDDSQLPKDRFSAERLKGVDSTLKIQPAELGDSAMYLCASSPGQPYNEQFFGPGTRLTVL.

The chain links TRBV27 to TRBJ1-1. Germline V gives CDR1 MNHEY, CDR2 SMNVEV (reference sequence). This CDR3 is 13 amino acids long. The CDR3 loop reads CASSLGINTEAFF.

The CDR3: CASSLRLLSPSSGANVLTF. The J gene is TRBJ2-6, the V gene TRBV11-2. Germline CDR1 reads SGHAT; CDR2 reads FQNNGV. The CDR3 totals 19 residues.

This chain uses TRBV30 with TRBJ2-7; TCRdb gives TRBD1 as the D gene, but with no DNA this cannot be confirmed. This CDR3 is 13 amino acids long. In germline, CDR1 is GTSNPN, CDR2 SVGIG (reference sequence). The CDR3 region is CAWSVGAGPEQYF.

The V call is TRBV27, the J call TRBJ2-2; TCRdb designates TRBD1, a call that cannot be tested without DNA. In germline, CDR1 is MNHEY, CDR2 SMNVEV (reference sequence). This CDR3 has 17 amino acids. This CDR3 reads CASSLVGGGRGTGKLFF.

The V gene is TRBV12-3 or TRBV12-4, the J gene TRBJ1-5. This CDR3 region has 18 residues. This CDR3 reads CASSRLEDMKFGNQPQHF.

The chain joins TRBV27 to TRBJ1-1; TCRdb outputs TRBD1, but without DNA this stays unchecked. Per the germline V gene, CDR1 is MNHEY and CDR2 is SMNVEV (reference sequence). The CDR3 consists of 13 residues. This CDR3 is CASRRLQGTEAFF.

This chain links TRBV24-1 with TRBJ2-2. The CDR3 totals 14 residues. CDR1 and CDR2 (germline): KGHDR, SFDVKD. The CDR3 loop is CATSDVPDTGELFF.

The chain joins TRBV6-2 or TRBV6-3 to TRBJ1-5; TCRdb outputs TRBD1, but without DNA this stays unchecked. The germline CDR1 and CDR2 sequences are MNHEY and SVGEGT. The CDR3 consists of 17 residues. CDR3 residues: CASTFEQGAGDNQPQHF.

The chain has TRBV5-1 and TRBJ2-2. The CDR3 totals 14 residues. Germline V gene sequence: CDR1 SGHRS, CDR2 YFSETQ. The CDR3 here is CASSFGGDGGELFF.

This chain joins TRBV3-1 and TRBJ2-5; TCRdb gives TRBD1 as the D gene, but with no DNA this cannot be confirmed. The CDR3 has 14 residues. Germline CDR1 reads LGHDT; CDR2 reads YNNKEL (reference sequence). The CDR3 loop reads CASTRGQGQETQYF.

This rearrangement joins TRBV11-2 to TRBJ2-7; TCRdb returns TRBD1, unconfirmable since there is no DNA. The CDR3 totals 14 residues. From germline, CDR1 is SGHAT and CDR2 FQNNGV. CDR3 amino acids: CASSSIGASYEQYF.

V and J are TRBV11-1 and TRBJ2-2. The germline V gene encodes CDR1 SGHAT and CDR2 FQDESV (reference sequence). The CDR3 loop spans 18 amino acids. Here the CDR3 reads CASSPSGLAEPNTGELFF.

CDR3 protein: CASSYSGGGARNEQFF. The chain carries TRBV6-5 and TRBJ2-1; the D call of TRBD2 rests on TCRdb alone, since no DNA is present to check it. The germline V gene has CDR1 MNHEY and CDR2 SVGAGI. This CDR3 is built from 16 residues.

V is TRBV9 and J is TRBJ2-1; TCRdb names TRBD1, which stays unverified in the absence of DNA. Per germline, CDR1 SGDLS and CDR2 YYNGEE. The CDR3 sequence is 16 residues long. The CDR3 spells CASSLPPGVSYNEQFF.